These 32 T cell receptor beta chains came from one sample sequenced in a study of T cell responses to AZD1222 COVID-19 vaccine. Clones were sequenced by immunoSEQ multiplex PCR, and TCRdb holds only the in-frame ones, with some missing. The table shows 95,000 to 110,000 clones, with more than 70% occurring only once. Sequences were derived from peripheral blood, sampled on day 0 of AZD1222 vaccination. These receptors all stem from an adult in good health.

The gene calls are TRBV5-1 and TRBJ1-2; perhaps TRBD1 as D (5 bases). This CDR3 comprises 15 residues. Germline-derived CDR1 and CDR2 are SGHRS and YFSETQ. The V gene lost 0 bases and the J gene lost 1 base, with 10 bases spanning the gap. This chain's CDR3 is CASSLGQGLNYGYTF. The DNA for the CDR3 is TGCGCCAGCAGCTTGGGGCAGGGCCTTAACTATGGCTACACCTTC.

This chain joins TRBV27 and TRBJ1-2; 9 bases fit TRBD1. V lost 3 bases and J lost 8; bases outside the gene matches: 4. CDR3 length equals 13 residues. Germline V gives CDR1 MNHEY, CDR2 SMNVEV (reference sequence). The CDR3 here is CASSLGQGRGYTF. CDR3 coding DNA: TGTGCCAGCAGTTTGGGACAGGGACGGGGCTACACCTTC.

This clone has only one observation. The gene calls are TRBV12-3 or TRBV12-4 and TRBJ2-7; 7 bases align to TRBD1. The CDR3 is 13 amino acids. V was clipped by 6 bases and J by 7 bases; unmatched bases: 9. The CDR3 region has the DNA TGTGCCAGCAGCCGCCGACAGGGTTGGGAGCAGTACTTC. As protein: CASSRRQGWEQYF.

The chain recombines TRBV15 with TRBJ2-1; D is possibly TRBD2 (5 bases). Trimming stripped 6 bases from V and 7 bases from J, with 16 bases between. This CDR3 comprises 14 residues. The V gene's germline CDR1 is LNHNV and CDR2 YYDKDF (reference sequence). The CDR3 nucleotides read TGTGCCACCAGTGCGGGTACTGTTGGTAATGAGCAGTTCTTC. Amino acids: CATSAGTVGNEQFF.

This clone occurred once. CDR3: CASSLIGQGAFF. In DNA, the CDR3 is TGTGCCAGCAGCCTCATCGGACAGGGGGCTTTCTTT. The chain recombines TRBV28 with TRBJ1-1; 9 bases align to TRBD1. The germline V gene has CDR1 MDHEN and CDR2 SYDVKM. V lost 6 bases and J lost 11; bases outside the gene matches: 7. The CDR3 extends over 12 amino acids.

This clone was seen just once. The chain joins TRBV6-5 to TRBJ1-5, with D possibly matching TRBD1 (5 bases). The CDR3 is 14 amino acids. Trimming removed 6 bases at V and 4 bases at J, with 13 bases between. Germline CDR1 is MNHEY and CDR2 is SVGAGI. CDR3 coding DNA: TGTGCCAGCAGCACCCAGGGCCGGAATCAGCCCCAGCATTTT. It codes for CASSTQGRNQPQHF.

This sequence joins TRBV24-1 and TRBJ1-2; D is ambiguous. The CDR3 is 15 amino acids. Between the trimmed V and J ends, which lost 7 bases and 5 bases, there was a span of 19 bases. Germline V gives CDR1 KGHDR, CDR2 SFDVKD. The CDR3 coding sequence is TGTGCCACCAGCGATGGAACGACGCCTACTTATGGCTACACCTTC. This encodes CATSDGTTPTYGYTF.

This sequence joins TRBV29-1 and TRBJ2-2, with D maybe TRBD1 (6 bases). V lost 7 bases to trimming and J lost 1 base, with 13 bases between them. The CDR3 totals 14 residues. CDR1 is SQVTM, CDR2 ANQGSEA, per germline. This chain's CDR3 is CSATADRNTGELFF. CDR3 nucleotides: TGCAGCGCTACCGCGGACAGGAACACCGGGGAGCTGTTTTTT.

The chain recombines TRBV19 with TRBJ2-7, with D possibly being TRBD2 (5 bases). This CDR3 spans 13 amino acids. Trimming removed 9 bases at V and 3 bases at J, with 15 bases between. The germline V gene has CDR1 LNHDA and CDR2 SQIVND (reference sequence). The CDR3 loop reads CASNFAAGYEQYF. DNA of the CDR3: TGTGCCAGCAACTTCGCTGCGGGCTACGAGCAGTACTTC.

The chain uses TRBV28 and TRBJ2-3, with 10 positions matching TRBD2. This CDR3 comprises 15 residues. With V trimmed by 10 bases and J by 5 bases, 12 bases remained unmatched. From germline, CDR1 is MDHEN and CDR2 SYDVKM. Here the CDR3 reads CATAPSGRGEDTQYF. The DNA of the CDR3 is TGTGCCACCGCTCCTAGCGGGAGAGGAGAAGATACGCAGTATTTT.

This clone was detected only once. The chain carries TRBV5-1 and TRBJ1-2; TRBD1 aligns across 10 bases. V shed 4 bases and J 8 bases; nucleotides not matched to a gene: 14. Germline-derived CDR1 and CDR2 are SGHRS and YFSETQ. The CDR3 has 16 amino acids. The CDR3 DNA reads as TGCGCCAGCAGCCGTGAAATCCCGGGACAGGGGAGCGGCTACACCTTC. Translated, it gives CASSREIPGQGSGYTF.

The genes are TRBV5-1 and TRBJ2-1; no reliable D call. The CDR3 runs to 14 residues. Germline V gene sequence: CDR1 SGHRS, CDR2 YFSETQ. Deletions cut 4 bases from V and 1 base from J, with 9 bases between. As DNA, the CDR3 is TGCGCCAGCAGCCCTTTGAGTTCCTACAATGAGCAGTTCTTC. Translating it yields CASSPLSSYNEQFF.

V usage is TRBV30 and J usage is TRBJ1-1; no definite D call. Germline V CDR1 and CDR2: GTSNPN, SVGIG (reference sequence). Trimming removed 4 bases at V and 1 base at J, with 7 bases between. The CDR3 has 12 residues. Written as DNA, the CDR3 is TGTGCCTGGAAAAGGGAGAACACTGAAGCTTTCTTT. Its translation is CAWKRENTEAFF.

The genes are TRBV15 and TRBJ2-7; 7 positions match TRBD2. There are 15 residues in the CDR3. The germline CDR1 and CDR2 sequences are LNHNV and YYDKDF (reference sequence). V lost 4 bases to trimming and J lost 1 base; unmatched junction nucleotides: 7. The CDR3 DNA follows: TGTGCCACCAGCACCCGGGGGGACTCGTCCTACGAGCAGTACTTC. It translates to CATSTRGDSSYEQYF.

This clone has a handful of counts. This CDR3 reads CASRMGQGMDGYTF. The CDR3 bases are TGTGCCAGCAGGATGGGACAGGGAATGGATGGCTACACCTTC. The rearrangement links TRBV21-1 to TRBJ1-2; TRBD1, the D gene given by the table, was not confirmed from the DNA. TRBV21-1 is classified as a pseudogene. The CDR3 consists of 14 residues.

V and J are TRBV6-5 and TRBJ1-2; D uncertain. V was trimmed by 2 bases and J by 4 bases, leaving 8 bases between them. The CDR3 loop spans 13 amino acids. Germline V gives CDR1 MNHEY, CDR2 SVGAGI. This CDR3 reads CASSYQIGYGYTF. The CDR3 nucleotides read TGTGCCAGCAGTTACCAGATCGGCTATGGCTACACCTTC.

This clone has a count of ten or more. The chain is built from TRBV4-3 and TRBJ1-5, with D tentatively TRBD1 (5 bases). CDR3 length: 16 amino acids. CDR1 and CDR2 from the germline V gene are LGHNA and YSLEER. V was trimmed by 0 bases and J by 3 bases, leaving 12 bases between them. The CDR3 loop is CASSQDSAGFNQPQHF. The CDR3 nucleotides are TGCGCCAGCAGCCAAGATAGCGCAGGGTTCAATCAGCCCCAGCATTTT.

The chain joins TRBV5-1 to TRBJ2-7, with TRBD1 identical over 8 bases. The CDR3 sequence is 16 residues long. J gave up 5 bases and V 3 bases, and 13 bases lay outside the gene matches. The germline CDR1 and CDR2 sequences are SGHRS and YFSETQ. The CDR3 spells CASSSAGGRDIHEQYF. The CDR3 DNA follows: TGCGCCAGCAGCTCGGCAGGGGGCAGAGATATCCACGAGCAGTACTTC. Based on the CDR3 plus reference TRBV5-1 and TRBJ2-7, the full variable domain is KAGVTQTPRYLIKTRGQQVTLSCSPISGHRSVSWYQQTPGQGLQFLFEYFSETQRNKGNFPGRFSGRQFSNSRSEMNVSTLELGDSALYLCASSSAGGRDIHEQYFGPGTRLTVT.

This rearrangement joins TRBV11-3 to TRBJ2-1; 9 positions match TRBD2. V gave up 1 base and J gave up 7 bases; unmatched junction bases: 5. The germline V gene encodes CDR1 SGHNT and CDR2 YENEEA. The CDR3 has 15 residues. Here the CDR3 DNA reads TGTGCCAGCAGCTTAGGTAGCGGGAGAGATAATGAGCAGTTCTTC. Translation gives CASSLGSGRDNEQFF.

The V and J genes are TRBV25-1 and TRBJ1-1; TRBD1 agrees at 7 bases. The CDR3 is 16 amino acids. J was trimmed by 4 bases and V by 6 bases; bases with no gene match: 14. From germline, CDR1 is MGHDK and CDR2 SYGVNS. The CDR3 coding sequence is TGTGCCAGCAGAGATCCGAAGGGGGGGGACAGCACTGAAGCTTTCTTT. Its translation is CASRDPKGGDSTEAFF.

The rearrangement uses TRBV6-5 and TRBJ2-7; 11 bases line up with TRBD2. In germline, CDR1 is MNHEY, CDR2 SVGAGI. The CDR3 totals 15 residues. Unmatched junction bases numbered 4, after V lost 6 bases and J lost 0 bases. CDR3 in amino acids: CASSFGTSGSYEQYF. CDR3 nucleotide sequence: TGTGCCAGCAGCTTCGGGACTAGCGGCTCCTACGAGCAGTACTTC.

This clone was seen once. The chain couples TRBV7-2 to TRBJ2-5; 12 bases map to TRBD2. The CDR3 is 14 amino acids. Trimming cost V 2 bases and J 13 bases; bases outside gene matches: 8. Germline loops: CDR1 SGHTA, CDR2 FQGNSA. The CDR3 region has the DNA TGTGCCAGCAGCTTAAGGCTAGCGGGAGGGCCGGGGTACTTC. This sequence encodes CASSLRLAGGPGYF. The complete variable domain, with remaining parts taken from reference TRBV7-2 and TRBJ2-5, reads GAGVSQSPSNKVTEKGKDVELRCDPISGHTALYWYRQSLGQGLEFLIYFQGNSAPDKSGLPSDRFSAERTGGSVSTLTIQRTQQEDSAVYLCASSLRLAGGPGYFGPGTRLLVL.

This chain links TRBV6-5 with TRBJ2-3; D perhaps matches TRBD1 (6 bases). In germline, CDR1 is MNHEY, CDR2 SVGAGI. V lost 6 bases, J lost 6 bases, and 19 bases lay in between. The CDR3 spans 15 residues. In nucleotides, the CDR3 is TGTGCCAGCAGGCCCACAGGGTACGGAACGGATACGCAGTATTTT. Translated, it gives CASRPTGYGTDTQYF.

The chain is built from TRBV7-2 and TRBJ2-6; the match to TRBD2 covers 9 bases. There are 18 residues in the CDR3. The V and J ends lost 4 bases and 3 bases, in that order; junction bases with no gene match: 10. CDR1 and CDR2 (germline): SGHTA, FQGNSA. The DNA for the CDR3 is TGTGCCAGCAGCTCCTCCTTTAGCGGGAGCGGTGGGGCCAACGTCCTGACTTTC. Its protein is CASSSSFSGSGGANVLTF.

The V and J genes are TRBV6-5 and TRBJ2-3; no clear D. Germline values: CDR1 MNHEY, CDR2 SVGAGI. V gave up 7 bases and J gave up 0 bases, with 8 bases separating them. The CDR3 is 13 residues long. The CDR3 loop is CASTLRSTDTQYF. In nucleotides, the CDR3 is TGTGCCAGCACCTTACGTAGCACAGATACGCAGTATTTT.

The chain is built from TRBV7-9 and TRBJ2-3; D is unclear. V shed 10 bases and J shed 0 bases, with 11 bases lying between them. CDR1 SEHNR and CDR2 FQNEAQ come from the germline V gene (reference sequence). This CDR3 has 13 residues. CDR3: CAISSDSTDTQYF. Here the CDR3 DNA reads TGTGCCATTTCGTCGGACAGCACAGATACGCAGTATTTT.

The chain has TRBV3-1 (or the pseudogene TRBV3-2) and TRBJ1-1; 7 nucleotides match TRBD1. This CDR3 comprises 14 residues. V shed 5 bases and J 6 bases; nucleotides not matched to a gene: 9. CDR1 and CDR2 from the germline V gene are LGHDT and YNNKEL (reference sequence). In DNA form, the CDR3 reads TGTGCCAGCAGCAGGGACAGAGGTCGCGCTGAAGCTTTCTTT. Translated, it gives CASSRDRGRAEAFF.

This clone has only one observation. The sample holds other DNA sequences that translate to the same CDR3. The rearrangement uses TRBV28 and TRBJ2-7; perhaps TRBD2 as D (6 bases). The germline gives CDR1 MDHEN, CDR2 SYDVKM. V was shortened by 2 bases and J by 4 bases, with 6 bases between the two germline ends. This CDR3 comprises 12 residues. This chain's CDR3 is CASSLGGYEQYF. The CDR3 DNA reads TGTGCCAGCAGTTTAGGGGGGTACGAGCAGTACTTC.

The DNA of the CDR3 is TGTGCCAGCAGTTTACAGGGGAAGTCCTTCCAGTACTTC. This sequence encodes CASSLQGKSFQYF. The rearrangement joins TRBV6-5 to TRBJ2-5; TRBD1 matches 7 bases. CDR1 is MNHEY and CDR2 is SVGAGI in the germline V gene. Trimming removed 4 bases from V and 10 bases from J; junction bases left unmatched: 9. The CDR3 loop spans 13 amino acids.

The V and J genes are TRBV6-2 or TRBV6-3 and TRBJ1-2; 8 bases match TRBD1. J lost 4 bases, V lost 6 bases, and 10 bases had no gene match. This CDR3 contains 15 residues. Germline V gene data show CDR1 as MNHEY and CDR2 as SVGEGT. CDR3 nucleotide sequence: TGTGCCAGCAGCACGGACAGGGCAATTCCCTATGGCTACACCTTC. It translates to CASSTDRAIPYGYTF.

This clone was seen once. CDR3 in amino acids: CASSFNSNQPQHF. As DNA, the CDR3 is TGTGCCAGCAGCTTCAACAGCAATCAGCCCCAGCATTTT. The chain employs TRBV12-3 or TRBV12-4 and TRBJ1-5; D gene ambiguous. CDR3 length equals 13 residues. The V and J ends lost 6 bases and 1 base respectively, with 7 bases between them.

The J gene is TRBJ1-2, the V gene TRBV27; 8 bases map to TRBD1. The CDR3 is 17 amino acids. Per germline, CDR1 MNHEY and CDR2 SMNVEV (reference sequence). V trimming: 1 base; J trimming: 7 bases; junction bases outside the gene matches: 14. CDR3 sequence (DNA): TGTGCCAGCAGTTTATTCCCCCCACCGGGACAGGACGTTGGCTACACCTTC. This sequence encodes CASSLFPPPGQDVGYTF.